Included here is one T cell receptor (beta chain) sequence, with context. TCRdb re-called the reads through MiXCR, storing one row per CDR3 protein. Here the sample spans hundreds of thousands of distinct CDR3 sequences, 20% to 30% being singletons. Germline assignment: CDR1 SQVTM and CDR2 ANQGSEA. The CDR3 has 16 residues. Trimming took off 4 bases at V and 0 bases at J, with 16 bases between the two ends. The source of the sample is a study of T cell repertoires in cytomegalovirus infection. Turning to the study itself: A matching HLA type, together with CMV infection, was signaled by public TCR beta signatures.

This sequence joins TRBV29-1 and TRBJ1-3; D might be TRBD1 (5 bases). The specimen was CD8+ T cells from PBMCs. This clonotype was obtained from a human donor in good health (CMV status not recorded). Some clones in this sample may be carry-over from other donors' samples. CDR3 DNA sequence: TGCAGCGTTGTCTCCGCAGGGAGCAACTCTGGAAACACCATATATTTT. Protein product: CSVVSAGSNSGNTIYF.